These 19 T cell receptor beta chains originate from one sample sequenced in a study of blood T cell repertoires in COVID-19. TCRdb's table, derived via immunoSEQ multiplex PCR, lists solely in-frame clones and lacks some. The top ten clones hold roughly 6% of a sample with more than 250,000 clones, 85% to 90% of them seen once. The source material was peripheral blood. The receptors were sampled from a woman in her forties or fifties with COVID-19, enrolled during active disease.

The DNA for the CDR3 is TGCGCCAGCAGCTTGACAGGGCCCCGTACGAACACTGAAGCTTTCTTT. Translating it yields CASSLTGPRTNTEAFF. The V and J genes are TRBV5-1 and TRBJ1-1, with D possibly matching TRBD1 (6 bases). V shed 1 base and J shed 1 base, with 14 bases lying between them. The CDR3 contains 16 residues. Germline loops: CDR1 SGHRS, CDR2 YFSETQ.

V gene TRBV3-1 (or the pseudogene TRBV3-2) combines with J gene TRBJ2-3, with D uncertain. The CDR3 covers 12 residues. In germline, CDR1 is LGHDT, CDR2 YNNKEL (reference sequence). V lost 5 bases and J lost 2, with 5 bases in between. The DNA of the CDR3 is TGTGCCAGCAGCGTTTACACAGATACGCAGTATTTT. Its protein is CASSVYTDTQYF.

V usage is TRBV5-1 and J usage is TRBJ1-5; weak D call: TRBD1 (6 bases). This CDR3 is built from 14 residues. CDR1 is SGHRS and CDR2 is YFSETQ in the germline V gene. Trimming left V 0 bases short and J 6 bases short, with 10 bases between. The CDR3 here is CASSLAGVGQPQHF. In DNA form, the CDR3 reads TGCGCCAGCAGCTTGGCAGGGGTCGGTCAGCCCCAGCATTTT.

This clone appeared a few times. The chain joins TRBV5-1 to TRBJ1-6, with D perhaps TRBD1 (6 bases). CDR1 is SGHRS, CDR2 YFSETQ, per germline. The V and J ends lost 3 bases and 6 bases respectively, with 13 bases between them. The CDR3 length is 15 residues. Here the CDR3 DNA reads TGCGCCAGCAGCTCGTCCACAGGGAGTAATTCACCCCTCCACTTT. Its translation: CASSSSTGSNSPLHF.

The genes are TRBV5-1 and TRBJ1-4; D is possibly TRBD1 (5 bases). V lost 4 bases and J 8 bases, leaving 15 bases between the germline ends. Germline V gene data show CDR1 as SGHRS and CDR2 as YFSETQ. The CDR3 consists of 14 residues. CDR3 in amino acids: CASSLQTVSEKLFF. The CDR3 DNA reads as TGCGCCAGCAGCCTTCAGACAGTTTCCGAAAAACTGTTTTTT.

This chain joins TRBV19 and TRBJ1-2; 12 positions agree with TRBD1. This CDR3 contains 13 residues. Germline trimming cut 8 bases from V and 8 bases from J; bases unmatched to any gene: 6. CDR1 and CDR2 (germline): LNHDA, SQIVND (reference sequence). The CDR3 nucleotides read TGTGCCAGTGGGGACAGGGGGCTAGGGGGCTACACCTTC. Translation: CASGDRGLGGYTF.

This chain links TRBV2 with TRBJ2-1; D is undetermined. CDR1 is SNHLY and CDR2 is FYNNEI in the germline V gene. This CDR3 spans 11 amino acids. Deletions cut 6 bases from V and 9 bases from J, with 9 bases between. The DNA for the CDR3 is TGTGCCAGCAGGTACGAGCGTGAGCAGTTCTTC. This encodes CASRYEREQFF.

The rearrangement joins TRBV7-3 to TRBJ2-3, with TRBD2 matching 10 bases. The CDR3 length is 16 residues. J gave up 2 bases and V 5 bases, and 7 bases lay outside the gene matches. Germline loops: CDR1 SGHTA, CDR2 FQGTGA. The CDR3 sequence is CASSTGTSAHTDTQYF. The CDR3 DNA follows: TGTGCCAGCAGCACCGGGACTAGCGCCCACACAGATACGCAGTATTTT.

The V call is TRBV4-1, the J call TRBJ1-5; TRBD1 might be the D (6 bases). Trimming cost V 0 bases and J 7 bases, with 19 bases left between them. The CDR3 runs to 17 residues. Germline V CDR1 and CDR2: MGHRA, YSYEKL. The CDR3 coding sequence is TGCGCCAGCAGCCAAGAAGGACAGAGGCCGTCAGGGCAGCCCCAGCATTTT. Its protein is CASSQEGQRPSGQPQHF.

The V gene is TRBV15, the J gene TRBJ1-5; 7 bases match TRBD1. V shed 1 base, J shed 7 bases, and the junction held 10 bases outside the gene matches. The CDR3 totals 16 residues. Germline lookup yields CDR1 LNHNV and CDR2 YYDKDF (reference sequence). CDR3 sequence reads: CATSRALTGMNQPQHF. For the CDR3, the DNA is TGTGCCACCAGCAGAGCCCTGACAGGGATGAACCAGCCCCAGCATTTT.

The chain has TRBV5-1 and TRBJ2-5; D might be TRBD1 (6 bases). Germline CDR1 and CDR2: SGHRS and YFSETQ. Trimming removed 5 bases from V and 5 bases from J, with 16 bases in between. CDR3 length: 14 amino acids. CDR3 bases: TGCGCCAGCAGAGCTCCAGGGGTGCGCGAGACCCAGTACTTC. Translated, it gives CASRAPGVRETQYF.

The chain carries TRBV30 and TRBJ1-2; D is perhaps TRBD1 (6 bases). The CDR3 consists of 13 residues. Germline loops: CDR1 GTSNPN, CDR2 SVGIG (reference sequence). Trimming pared 5 bases from V and 0 bases from J, leaving 10 bases between. The CDR3 coding sequence is TGTGCCTGGGGGACACAGCCTAACTATGGCTACACCTTC. Translating gives CAWGTQPNYGYTF.

This chain links TRBV25-1 with TRBJ1-2; D unclear. There are 13 residues in the CDR3. Trimming took 0 bases from V and 7 from J, leaving 9 bases between them. CDR1 MGHDK and CDR2 SYGVNS come from the germline V gene. This chain's CDR3 is CASSEYNAGGYTF. The CDR3 coding sequence is TGTGCCAGCAGTGAATACAATGCGGGTGGCTACACCTTC.

This rearrangement joins TRBV29-1 to TRBJ2-7; TRBD1 might be the D (6 bases). The V gene lost 6 bases and the J gene lost 5 bases, with 11 bases spanning the gap. The CDR3 consists of 11 residues. The V gene's germline CDR1 is SQVTM and CDR2 ANQGSEA. CDR3 loop: CSVDPGDEQYF. As DNA, the CDR3 is TGCAGCGTCGATCCAGGGGACGAGCAGTACTTC.

This chain uses TRBV6-5 with TRBJ1-6; no reliable D call. The CDR3 is made up of 15 amino acids. Looked up from germline, CDR1 is MNHEY and CDR2 is SVGAGI. The V end was cut by 9 bases, the J end by 9 bases, with 21 bases between. CDR3 protein: CASKKSAGHGSPLHF. The CDR3 bases are TGTGCCAGTAAAAAATCGGCAGGTCATGGTTCACCCCTCCACTTT.

This sequence joins TRBV6-5 and TRBJ1-1; D is unresolved. Germline assignment: CDR1 MNHEY and CDR2 SVGAGI. The CDR3 length is 13 residues. Trimming pared 7 bases from V and 0 bases from J, leaving 9 bases between. The CDR3 spells CASKNRVNTEAFF. CDR3 nucleotides: TGTGCCAGCAAAAACAGAGTGAACACTGAAGCTTTCTTT.

The chain couples TRBV7-9 to TRBJ2-2; 9 nucleotides align to TRBD2. Germline-derived CDR1 and CDR2 are SEHNR and FQNEAQ (reference sequence). J was trimmed by 3 bases and V by 5 bases; bases with no gene match: 7. This CDR3 spans 16 amino acids. The CDR3 loop reads CASSPPGTSYTGELFF. The CDR3 nucleotides are TGTGCCAGCAGCCCACCTGGGACTAGCTACACCGGGGAGCTGTTTTTT.

CDR3 bases: TGTGCCAGTAGTGCACAGGGTCATGGCTACACCTTC. Its protein product is CASSAQGHGYTF. The V and J genes are TRBV19 and TRBJ1-2, with D perhaps matching TRBD1 (6 bases). Deletions cut 5 bases from V and 6 bases from J, with 10 bases between. The CDR3 loop spans 12 amino acids. The germline gives CDR1 LNHDA, CDR2 SQIVND (reference sequence).

J is TRBJ1-2 and V is TRBV4-1; TRBD1 agrees at 9 bases. Germline lookup yields CDR1 MGHRA and CDR2 YSYEKL. CDR3 size: 18 residues. Losses at the gene ends were 4 bases for V and 7 bases for J; bases not matched to a gene: 19. Written as DNA, the CDR3 is TGCGCCAGCAGCCTCGCCCTCCCCGGGACAGGGAGTACGGGTGGCTACACCTTC. Amino acids: CASSLALPGTGSTGGYTF.